The clone carrying this T cell receptor beta chain was counted once. Its antigen is undetermined. Trimming pared 5 bases from V and 2 bases from J, leaving 10 bases between. CDR1 is SGHAT, CDR2 FQNNGV, per germline. The CDR3 has 13 residues. This record belongs to a study of cytomegalovirus exposure and HLA in healthy donors. Overall study results and limits: Earlier findings revealed that most TCR beta V segments proved productive either about 90% or about 30% of the time. Researchers reported that a few CMV-associated chains were confirmed in vitro as CMV antigen-specific. According to the study, around 180 TCR beta chains were cytomegalovirus-associated.

Amplification used 60 Vbeta primers and 13 Jbeta primers. Libraries were prepared by immunoSEQ multiplex PCR; TCRdb keeps only in-frame clonotypes and omits some of them. The sample holds fewer than 200,000 clones, over 60% seen once. The source of this sequence is a man aged 35 to 55 in good health and CMV-seronegative. Sequencing was carried out using PBMCs. V gene TRBV11-2 combines with J gene TRBJ2-7; D unresolved. CDR3 in amino acids: CASSHPDTYEQYF. CDR3 coding DNA: TGTGCCAGCAGCCATCCCGACACCTACGAGCAGTACTTC.